The 10 T cell receptor beta chains below all came from one sample that was sequenced in a study of T cell repertoires in cytomegalovirus infection. MiXCR, applied by TCRdb to the reads, yields one record per CDR3 protein. The data show approximately 250,000 distinct CDR3 sequences, approximately 8.3% seen once. The source material was PBMCs. The receptors shown here come from a human donor in good health (CMV status not recorded). Some clones in this sample may be carry-over from other donors' samples.

This clonotype was observed at least ten times. The chain couples TRBV6-5 to TRBJ1-1, with a tentative D call TRBD1 (6 bases). The CDR3 is 11 residues long. Germline lookup yields CDR1 MNHEY and CDR2 SVGAGI. With 8 bases removed from V and 8 bases from J, the gap between germline ends came to 12 bases. CDR3 DNA sequence: TGTGCCAGCGGGGGAGGACAGGAAGCTTTCTTT. Translating gives CASGGGQEAFF.

The table lists this clonotype with many counts. The V gene is TRBV7-2, the J gene TRBJ2-5; D gene uncertain. V shed 8 bases and J shed 2 bases, with 6 bases lying between them. The V gene's germline CDR1 is SGHTA and CDR2 FQGNSA. The CDR3 is 11 residues long. The chain's CDR3 is CASQRQETQYF. The CDR3 coding sequence is TGTGCCAGCCAGCGTCAAGAGACCCAGTACTTC.

This clonotype was detected many times. In DNA, the CDR3 is TGTGCCAGCAGTTTCACAGGGGGCGTACGGCAGCCCCAGCATTTT. As protein: CASSFTGGVRQPQHF. J is TRBJ1-5 and V is TRBV12-3 or TRBV12-4; 9 nucleotides match TRBD1. V was pared by 3 bases and J by 7 bases, with 7 bases of the junction left unmatched. This CDR3 is 15 amino acids long.

This clonotype was counted ten times or more. This chain links TRBV7-2 with TRBJ2-1; 7 bases fit TRBD2. V trimming: 5 bases; J trimming: 0 bases; junction bases outside the gene matches: 4. Germline values: CDR1 SGHTA, CDR2 FQGNSA. This CDR3 has 15 amino acids. CDR3 sequence reads: CASSVLAASYNEQFF. The CDR3 bases are TGTGCCAGCAGCGTTCTAGCGGCCTCCTACAATGAGCAGTTCTTC.

This clonotype was counted at least ten times. The V gene is TRBV19, the J gene TRBJ2-3; no clear D. Germline CDR1 and CDR2: LNHDA and SQIVND (reference sequence). The CDR3 consists of 12 residues. Trimming took off 6 bases at V and 5 bases at J, with 9 bases between the two ends. The CDR3 sequence: CASSPGRDTQYF. The CDR3 DNA is TGTGCCAGTAGCCCAGGACGAGATACGCAGTATTTT.

This clonotype was recorded at least ten times. The chain recombines TRBV12-3 or TRBV12-4 with TRBJ1-1; D call uncertain. With 3 bases removed from V and 0 bases from J, the gap between germline ends came to 8 bases. CDR3 length: 14 residues. CDR3 DNA sequence: TGTGCCAGCAGTTTCCAATCACTGAACACTGAAGCTTTCTTT. Encoded protein: CASSFQSLNTEAFF.

This clonotype has ten or more counts. V usage is TRBV30 and J usage is TRBJ1-1; 8 bases line up with TRBD1. Germline V gene data show CDR1 as GTSNPN and CDR2 as SVGIG (reference sequence). V lost 0 bases and J lost 1; bases outside the gene matches: 7. The CDR3 loop spans 16 amino acids. The CDR3 is CAWSVRAGGANTEAFF. DNA for the CDR3: TGTGCCTGGAGTGTCCGGGCAGGGGGCGCGAACACTGAAGCTTTCTTT.

This clonotype was counted between two and nine times. The chain combines TRBV20-1 with TRBJ2-1, with D perhaps TRBD1 or TRBD2 (5 bases each). This CDR3 region has 12 residues. V shed 5 bases and J shed 4 bases, with 9 bases lying between them. The germline V gene encodes CDR1 DFQATT and CDR2 SNEGSKA (reference sequence). CDR3 in amino acids: CSARGYYNEQFF. DNA of the CDR3: TGCAGTGCTCGGGGCTATTACAATGAGCAGTTCTTC.

This clonotype was detected ten times or more. The CDR3 is CASSQDPGNSNQPQHF. Written as DNA, the CDR3 is TGCGCCAGCAGCCAAGATCCTGGTAATAGCAATCAGCCCCAGCATTTT. The chain has TRBV4-1 and TRBJ1-5; D is unclear. Between the trimmed V and J ends, which lost 0 bases and 0 bases, there was a span of 9 bases. In germline, CDR1 is MGHRA, CDR2 YSYEKL. This CDR3 is 16 amino acids long.

This clonotype was detected ten times or more. The chain is built from TRBV12-3 or TRBV12-4 and TRBJ2-7; D is perhaps TRBD1 (6 bases). The CDR3 length is 15 residues. The ends were cut back, 6 bases at V and 2 bases at J, with 17 bases in the middle. As DNA, the CDR3 is TGTGCCAGCAGGGGACAACCACCATTACCCTACGAGCAGTACTTC. Protein: CASRGQPPLPYEQYF.